The next 4 T cell receptor beta chains were all read from a single sample in a study of T cell responses to AZD1222 COVID-19 vaccine. TCRdb's copy holds only in-frame clones and misses some; the assay was immunoSEQ multiplex PCR. Of 75,000 to 85,000 clones listed, about nine tenths are singletons. This sample comprised peripheral blood, obtained 28 days after the second AZD1222 dose. The receptors derive from an adult who received the AZD1222 COVID-19 vaccine.

This chain's CDR3 is CASSLTVSGTGELFF. The CDR3, as DNA: TGTGCCAGCAGCTTAACGGTCTCGGGCACCGGGGAGCTGTTTTTT. V and J are TRBV7-3 and TRBJ2-2; D is unresolved. Germline V lookup: CDR1 SGHTA, CDR2 FQGTGA. CDR3 length: 15 amino acids. V dropped 0 bases and J dropped 4 bases, with 9 bases sitting between them.

The rearrangement joins TRBV4-1 to TRBJ2-1; 11 bases fit TRBD2. The germline V gene has CDR1 MGHRA and CDR2 YSYEKL. With 1 base clipped from V and 10 bases from J, the junction kept 6 bases outside the gene matches. The CDR3 loop spans 15 amino acids. CDR3 DNA: TGCGCCAGCAGCCAAGGGCTAGCGGGGGGAGGGGAGCAGTTCTTC. Protein product: CASSQGLAGGGEQFF.

The gene calls are TRBV5-1 and TRBJ2-2, with D possibly being TRBD2 (6 bases). In germline, CDR1 is SGHRS, CDR2 YFSETQ. V was pared by 4 bases and J by 3 bases, with 13 bases between. CDR3 length: 15 residues. CDR3 in amino acids: CASSGRGKDTGELFF. The CDR3 nucleotides are TGCGCCAGCAGCGGTCGGGGGAAGGACACCGGGGAGCTGTTTTTT.

The chain couples TRBV2 to TRBJ2-5; 7 bases map to TRBD1. J gave up 5 bases and V 8 bases, and 8 bases lay outside the gene matches. CDR1 is SNHLY and CDR2 is FYNNEI in the germline V gene. The CDR3 covers 13 residues. The CDR3: CASATGNRETQYF. The DNA for the CDR3 is TGTGCCAGCGCGACAGGGAATCGGGAGACCCAGTACTTC.